This is a list of T cell receptor beta chains from one sample in a study of human thymus T cells. Sequenced by immunoSEQ multiplex PCR; TCRdb stores in-frame clones only, minus some. The sample contains under 95,000 clones, roughly 94% of which appear only once. Sequenced: thymus tissue. These receptors were taken from a girl less than two years old with a congenital heart defect but otherwise immunologically healthy. CDR3s include the opening cysteine and the closing phenylalanine or tryptophan. A D gene is named only where the DNA matches it firmly. Clone sizes are given selectively: once, few, many, or a class where the clone is expanded.

D gene: NA
J gene: TRBJ2-1
V gene: TRBV5-1
clone size: NA
CDR3 DNA: TGCGCCAGCGGCGGGACAGATTCCTACAATGAGCAGTTCTTC
CDR3 protein: CASGGTDSYNEQFF

D gene: TRBD1
J gene: TRBJ2-7
V gene: TRBV4-1
clone size: NA
CDR3 DNA: TGCGCCAGCAGCCAAGACGGGACAGCCCTCTACGAGCAGTACTTC
CDR3 protein: CASSQDGTALYEQYF

D gene: TRBD1
J gene: TRBJ1-2
V gene: TRBV7-2
clone size: NA
CDR3 DNA: TGTGCCAGCAGCTTAGAGGGCCGGGACAGGGGGCGAGATGGCTACACCTTC
CDR3 protein: CASSLEGRDRGRDGYTF

D gene: NA
J gene: TRBJ1-1
V gene: TRBV19
clone size: once
CDR3 DNA: TGTGCCAGTAGTATAGATATGGTCGGGGGCGCTGAAGCTTTCTTT
CDR3 protein: CASSIDMVGGAEAFF

D gene: TRBD2
J gene: TRBJ2-1
V gene: TRBV5-8
clone size: once
CDR3 DNA: TGTGCCAGCAGCGGACCGGGACTAGCGGATTCCTACAATGAGCAGTTCTTC
CDR3 protein: CASSGPGLADSYNEQFF

D gene: NA
J gene: TRBJ2-1
V gene: TRBV27
clone size: NA
CDR3 DNA: TGTGCCAGCAGTTTAATGTCTTTGGGGCAGGTCAATGAGCAGTTCTTC
CDR3 protein: CASSLMSLGQVNEQFF

D gene: TRBD2
J gene: TRBJ2-3
V gene: TRBV6-4
clone size: NA
CDR3 DNA: TGTGCCAGCACCGGGGTAGCGGGAGATAAAGAAGATACGCAGTATTTT
CDR3 protein: CASTGVAGDKEDTQYF

D gene: NA
J gene: TRBJ1-5
V gene: TRBV21-1
clone size: NA
CDR3 DNA: TGTGCCAGCAGCAAAGCCAGCTTCTATAGCAATCAGCCCCAGCATTTT
CDR3 protein: CASSKASFYSNQPQHF

D gene: TRBD2
J gene: TRBJ2-3
V gene: TRBV18
clone size: once
CDR3 DNA: TGTGCCAGCTGTGGACTAGCGGGATCCACAGATACGCAGTATTTT
CDR3 protein: CASCGLAGSTDTQYF

D gene: NA
J gene: TRBJ2-3
V gene: TRBV28
clone size: NA
CDR3 DNA: TGTGCCAGCAGTTTAACAGATACGCAGTATTTT
CDR3 protein: CASSLTDTQYF

D gene: NA
J gene: TRBJ1-2
V gene: TRBV7-2
clone size: NA
CDR3 DNA: TGTGCCAGCAGTGATCGACAGAACTATGGCTACACCTTC
CDR3 protein: CASSDRQNYGYTF

D gene: TRBD2
J gene: TRBJ2-5
V gene: TRBV2
clone size: NA
CDR3 DNA: TGTGCCAGCAGTGAAATCGGGAGGAGTCAAGAGACCCAGTACTTC
CDR3 protein: CASSEIGRSQETQYF

D gene: TRBD1
J gene: TRBJ2-2
V gene: TRBV15
clone size: NA
CDR3 DNA: TGTGCCACCAGCAGAGGTATAGGACCGCCGGGACAGAAGACCGGGGAGCTGTTTTTT
CDR3 protein: CATSRGIGPPGQKTGELFF

D gene: NA
J gene: TRBJ2-7
V gene: TRBV4-1
clone size: NA
CDR3 DNA: TGCGCCAGCAGCCCCCGGGGCGGACTTAGCTCCTACGAGCAGTACTTC
CDR3 protein: CASSPRGGLSSYEQYF

D gene: NA
J gene: TRBJ2-7
V gene: TRBV18
clone size: NA
CDR3 DNA: TGTGCCAGCTCATCCTCCTACGAGCAGTACTTC
CDR3 protein: CASSSSYEQYF

D gene: TRBD2
J gene: TRBJ2-7
V gene: TRBV4-1
clone size: NA
CDR3 DNA: TGCGCCAGCAGCCAAGAGACTAGCGGGAGCTACGAGCAGTACTTC
CDR3 protein: CASSQETSGSYEQYF

D gene: TRBD2
J gene: TRBJ2-1
V gene: TRBV10-1
clone size: NA
CDR3 DNA: TGCGCCAGCAGTGAGTCCAATTCCGGGACTAGCGGGAGAGGTTACCACAATGAGCAGTTCTTC
CDR3 protein: CASSESNSGTSGRGYHNEQFF

D gene: TRBD1
J gene: TRBJ1-2
V gene: TRBV28
clone size: NA
CDR3 DNA: TGTGCCAGCAGTATCCTATCATACCGGGACAGGGTGGAGGGCTACACCTTC
CDR3 protein: CASSILSYRDRVEGYTF

D gene: NA
J gene: TRBJ2-1
V gene: TRBV4-3
clone size: NA
CDR3 DNA: TGCGCCAGCAGCCAAGAGGGACCGCCTTCTTACAATGAGCAGTTCTTC
CDR3 protein: CASSQEGPPSYNEQFF

D gene: TRBD2
J gene: TRBJ2-1
V gene: TRBV7-2
clone size: NA
CDR3 DNA: TGTGCCAGCAGCTCCCGGGAGGCACACAATGAGCAGTTCTTC
CDR3 protein: CASSSREAHNEQFF

D gene: NA
J gene: TRBJ2-7
V gene: TRBV28
clone size: NA
CDR3 DNA: TGTGCCAGCAGTTTCCTAGGTGTTCAGTACTTC
CDR3 protein: CASSFLGVQYF

D gene: NA
J gene: TRBJ1-4
V gene: TRBV7-9
clone size: NA
CDR3 DNA: TGTGCCAGCAACACGGTGGTAGGTCCCACTAATGAAAAACTGTTTTTT
CDR3 protein: CASNTVVGPTNEKLFF

D gene: TRBD2
J gene: TRBJ2-1
V gene: TRBV7-9
clone size: NA
CDR3 DNA: TGTGCCAGCAGCTTGGGACTAGCGGTTAGGAATGAGCAGTTCTTC
CDR3 protein: CASSLGLAVRNEQFF

D gene: TRBD1
J gene: TRBJ1-5
V gene: TRBV19
clone size: NA
CDR3 DNA: TGTGCCAGTAGTCCCTCCACGGGACAGAACAATCAGCCCCAGCATTTT
CDR3 protein: CASSPSTGQNNQPQHF

D gene: NA
J gene: TRBJ2-4
V gene: TRBV4-2
clone size: once
CDR3 DNA: TGTGCCAGCAGCCAAGCGCTGGGTGACATTCAGTACTTC
CDR3 protein: CASSQALGDIQYF

D gene: NA
J gene: TRBJ1-4
V gene: TRBV12-5
clone size: NA
CDR3 DNA: TGTGCTAGTGGTGTAGGGAGGGCAGGGGAGGAGAAAACAACTAATGAAAAACTGTTTTTT
CDR3 protein: CASGVGRAGEEKTTNEKLFF

D gene: NA
J gene: TRBJ2-1
V gene: TRBV29-1
clone size: NA
CDR3 DNA: TGCAGCGCCATACAGGTGAACAATGAGCAGTTCTTC
CDR3 protein: CSAIQVNNEQFF

D gene: TRBD1
J gene: TRBJ2-7
V gene: TRBV14
clone size: NA
CDR3 DNA: TGTGCCAGCAGCCAAGACGGGACAGGGGACTACGAGCAGTACTTC
CDR3 protein: CASSQDGTGDYEQYF

D gene: NA
J gene: TRBJ1-2
V gene: TRBV20-1
clone size: NA
CDR3 DNA: TGCAGTGCCCAGGCGAACTATGGCTACACCTTC
CDR3 protein: CSAQANYGYTF

D gene: NA
J gene: TRBJ2-2
V gene: TRBV2
clone size: NA
CDR3 DNA: TGTGCCAGCAGGCGGGGTGGAGCGAACACCGGGGAGCTGTTTTTT
CDR3 protein: CASRRGGANTGELFF

D gene: NA
J gene: TRBJ2-3
V gene: TRBV7-9
clone size: NA
CDR3 DNA: TGTGCCAGCAGCTTAGTTTTAGCGAAGGGTGTGGATACGCAGTATTTT
CDR3 protein: CASSLVLAKGVDTQYF

D gene: NA
J gene: TRBJ2-7
V gene: TRBV30
clone size: NA
CDR3 DNA: TGTGCCTGGAGAGTCGACCACGGCCATGGGCAGTACTTC
CDR3 protein: CAWRVDHGHGQYF

D gene: NA
J gene: TRBJ1-2
V gene: TRBV30
clone size: NA
CDR3 DNA: TGTGCCTGGAGTGTACGGGCCAGAGCTAACTATGGCTACACCTTC
CDR3 protein: CAWSVRARANYGYTF

D gene: NA
J gene: TRBJ2-5
V gene: TRBV19
clone size: NA
CDR3 DNA: TGTGCCAGTAGTAACAGCCAAGAGACCCAGTACTTC
CDR3 protein: CASSNSQETQYF

D gene: TRBD2
J gene: TRBJ2-3
V gene: TRBV27
clone size: NA
CDR3 DNA: TGTGCCAGCAGTCCCCTGGGACTAGTTTACCCCTCTCCCACTAGCACAGATACGCAGTATTTT
CDR3 protein: CASSPLGLVYPSPTSTDTQYF

D gene: TRBD1
J gene: TRBJ1-5
V gene: TRBV19
clone size: once
CDR3 DNA: TGTGCCAGTACCCCCTTCGACAGGGTCAATCAGCCCCAGCATTTT
CDR3 protein: CASTPFDRVNQPQHF

D gene: NA
J gene: TRBJ1-1
V gene: TRBV18
clone size: NA
CDR3 DNA: TGTGCCAGCTCTGGGGAAGAAGCTTTCTTT
CDR3 protein: CASSGEEAFF

D gene: TRBD1
J gene: TRBJ1-2
V gene: TRBV27
clone size: NA
CDR3 DNA: TGTGCCAGCAGTGTCAAGGGGGCGACTAACTATGGCTACACCTTC
CDR3 protein: CASSVKGATNYGYTF

D gene: NA
J gene: TRBJ2-7
V gene: TRBV11-2
clone size: NA
CDR3 DNA: TGTGCCAGCAGCCCCCGTGGGGACGCAATCTCCTACGAGCAGTACTTC
CDR3 protein: CASSPRGDAISYEQYF

D gene: NA
J gene: TRBJ1-1
V gene: TRBV6-4
clone size: NA
CDR3 DNA: TGTGCCAGCAGTGATCAGAACACTGAAGCTTTCTTT
CDR3 protein: CASSDQNTEAFF

D gene: NA
J gene: TRBJ1-2
V gene: TRBV15
clone size: NA
CDR3 DNA: TGTGCCACCAGCCCACGTAGAAGGACTGAGGGGGATGGCTACACCTTC
CDR3 protein: CATSPRRRTEGDGYTF

D gene: TRBD2
J gene: TRBJ2-5
V gene: TRBV6-5
clone size: NA
CDR3 DNA: TGTGCCAGCGGAGCGGGAGGCCAAGAGACCCAGTACTTC
CDR3 protein: CASGAGGQETQYF